This T cell receptor (beta chain) was captured by sequencing in a study of control samples from healthy donors and cancer patients. The assay was immunoSEQ multiplex PCR, and TCRdb's table has in-frame clones only and misses some. The sample yields around 200,000 clones, 85% to 95% seen once. The sample was blood. The clonotype was recovered from a man over 45 in good health.

In nucleotides, the CDR3 is TGTGCCAGTAGTCTTCGGGGAGCGGGGGACACTGAAGCTTTCTTT. Amino acids: CASSLRGAGDTEAFF. The chain employs TRBV19 and TRBJ1-1, with D possibly being TRBD1 (5 bases). Germline V gene data show CDR1 as LNHDA and CDR2 as SQIVND (reference sequence). This CDR3 spans 15 amino acids. The V gene lost 5 bases and the J gene lost 3 bases, with 16 bases spanning the gap.